The subject of this entry is one T cell receptor (beta chain). Its antigen is not known. These data come from a study of T cell repertoires in cytomegalovirus infection. Study in general: CMV infection plus the matching HLA type was flagged by public TCR beta signatures.

TCRdb reprocessed the reads with MiXCR, giving one entry per CDR3 protein. The sample yields roughly 640,000 distinct CDR3 sequences, approximately 24% seen once. Broader study findings: In two of eight donors, the top clonotype was HLA-C-restricted CMV-specific.

The V and J ends lost 0 bases and 5 bases respectively, with 13 bases between them. CDR3 length: 14 residues. The germline V gene encodes CDR1 DFQATT and CDR2 SNEGSKA (reference sequence). The rearrangement uses TRBV20-1 and TRBJ1-1; D is undetermined. The sample comprised CD8+ T cells from PBMCs. This clonotype originated in a human donor in good health (CMV status not recorded). Some clones in this sample may be carry-over from other donors' samples. The CDR3 DNA is TGCAGTGCTAGAGATAACAATCTAGGGACTGAAGCTTTCTTT. Translation gives CSARDNNLGTEAFF.